A single sample gave rise to the 19 T cell receptor beta chains below, sequenced in a study of a mutant IDH1 vaccine in newly diagnosed glioma. Profiling relied on immunoSEQ multiplex PCR, and the TCRdb table lists in-frame clones only, not all of them. The table includes around 41,000 clones, about four fifths detected once. Time point given: week 23, last vaccination. Vaccinated patients received 300 ug of mutant IDH1 20-mer peptide per dose, with topical imiquimod. Which antigens these TCRs recognize remains unknown. This sample comprised PBMCs, obtained from a glioma patient whose treatment included an IDH1 peptide vaccine. The receptor source for this set is a woman aged 40 to 55 with glioma. Some clones in this sample may be carry-over from other donors' samples.

The rearrangement links TRBV25-1 to TRBJ1-4; D is unresolved. The CDR3 is 12 residues long. Germline CDR1 and CDR2: MGHDK and SYGVNS. Trimming took off 3 bases at V and 8 bases at J, with 7 bases between the two ends. CDR3 nucleotides: TGTGCCAGCAGTGATGCAAGGGAAAAACTGTTTTTT. It codes for CASSDAREKLFF.

The chain recombines TRBV6-6 with TRBJ1-1; D is perhaps TRBD1 (6 bases). There are 14 residues in the CDR3. V gave up 8 bases and J gave up 5 bases, with 18 bases separating them. Germline V gene data show CDR1 as MNHNY and CDR2 as SVGAGI (reference sequence). CDR3 sequence reads: CASRTGAQGTEAFF. The CDR3 DNA follows: TGTGCCAGCCGAACGGGGGCCCAGGGAACTGAAGCTTTCTTT.

In its sample, this clone was seen once. This CDR3 reads CASSFRGRLGELFF. In DNA form, the CDR3 reads TGTGCCAGCAGCTTCCGGGGTCGCCTCGGGGAGCTGTTTTTT. The chain has TRBV5-4 and TRBJ2-2; D perhaps matches TRBD2 (5 bases). CDR1 is SGHNT and CDR2 is YYREEE in the germline V gene (reference sequence). This CDR3 is built from 14 residues. V gave up 2 bases and J gave up 7 bases, with 12 bases separating them.

For the CDR3, the DNA is TGTGCCAGCAGTTTAGGAGTTTACCCGGATACGCAGTATTTT. It is translated as CASSLGVYPDTQYF. The chain joins TRBV27 to TRBJ2-3; D unresolved. The germline gives CDR1 MNHEY, CDR2 SMNVEV (reference sequence). V was pared by 2 bases and J by 6 bases, with 12 bases between. The CDR3 consists of 14 residues.

DNA of the CDR3: TGTGCCAGTACTAGCACAGATACGCAGTATTTT. Its translation: CASTSTDTQYF. V usage is TRBV19 and J usage is TRBJ2-3; D is unresolved. Germline CDR1 and CDR2: LNHDA and SQIVND (reference sequence). The V gene lost 7 bases and the J gene lost 0 bases, with 2 bases spanning the gap. The CDR3 sequence is 11 residues long. Based on the CDR3 plus reference TRBV19 and TRBJ2-3, the full variable domain is DGGITQSPKYLFRKEGQNVTLSCEQNLNHDAMYWYRQDPGQGLRLIYYSQIVNDFQKGDIAEGYSVSREKKESFPLTVTSAQKNPTAFYLCASTSTDTQYFGPGTRLTVL.

The chain employs TRBV7-3 and TRBJ1-2; 10 bases align to TRBD1. There are 13 residues in the CDR3. The trim removed 4 bases at V and 8 bases at J, leaving 4 bases unmatched. The germline V gene encodes CDR1 SGHTA and CDR2 FQGTGA. CDR3 in DNA: TGTGCCAGCAGCTCCGGACAGGGGGAAGGCTACACCTTC. It is translated as CASSSGQGEGYTF.

CDR3 loop: CASSSSGRNTGELFF. The DNA of the CDR3 is TGCGCCAGCAGCTCGAGCGGAAGGAACACCGGGGAGCTGTTTTTT. The rearrangement joins TRBV5-1 to TRBJ2-2, with D perhaps TRBD2 (5 bases). V lost 3 bases and J lost 1, with 10 bases in between. Germline CDR1 and CDR2: SGHRS and YFSETQ. The CDR3 length is 15 residues.

The CDR3: CASSSGTGNEKLFF. The CDR3 DNA reads as TGCGCCAGCAGCTCCGGGACAGGGAACGAAAAACTGTTTTTT. V and J are TRBV5-1 and TRBJ1-4; TRBD1 matches at 9 bases. The V and J ends lost 3 bases and 8 bases, in that order; junction bases with no gene match: 5. The CDR3 is made up of 14 amino acids. Germline V lookup: CDR1 SGHRS, CDR2 YFSETQ. Full variable domain (outside the CDR3, taken from reference TRBV5-1 and TRBJ1-4): KAGVTQTPRYLIKTRGQQVTLSCSPISGHRSVSWYQQTPGQGLQFLFEYFSETQRNKGNFPGRFSGRQFSNSRSEMNVSTLELGDSALYLCASSSGTGNEKLFFGSGTQLSVL.

In this sample, this clone is large. The J gene is TRBJ1-1, the V gene TRBV23-1, with D unclear. TRBV23-1 is marked as an open reading frame, function uncertain. CDR3 length: 14 residues. V was pared by 6 bases and J by 3 bases, with 14 bases between. CDR3: CASRRRRVDTEAFF. The CDR3 DNA is TGCGCCAGCAGGCGTCGAAGGGTAGACACTGAAGCTTTCTTT.

This clone was picked up one time. The chain has TRBV18 and TRBJ2-5; a weak D match, TRBD1 (6 bases). The CDR3 consists of 20 residues. The V end was cut by 3 bases, the J end by 1 base, with 27 bases between. CDR1 and CDR2 (germline): KGHSH, LQKENI. The CDR3: CASSPKLYRDTITFQETQYF. CDR3 bases: TGTGCCAGCTCACCGAAACTTTACCGGGACACCATAACCTTCCAAGAGACCCAGTACTTC.

The chain combines TRBV10-3 with TRBJ2-1; the D gene is possibly TRBD2 (5 bases). The CDR3 extends over 16 amino acids. V shed 3 bases and J shed 4 bases, with 16 bases lying between them. Germline lookup yields CDR1 ENHRY and CDR2 SYGVKD. The DNA for the CDR3 is TGTGCCATCAGTGATATAGGTGCTACTAGTTACAATGAGCAGTTCTTC. Translation gives CAISDIGATSYNEQFF.

The genes are TRBV7-9 and TRBJ2-5; 7 bases are shared with TRBD1. The V gene end was trimmed by 3 bases and the J gene end by 4 bases; junction bases not matched to a gene: 11. Germline-derived CDR1 and CDR2 are SEHNR and FQNEAQ (reference sequence). This CDR3 comprises 16 residues. CDR3 sequence reads: CASSLGDREFVETQYF. The CDR3 DNA reads as TGTGCCAGCAGCTTGGGAGACAGGGAGTTTGTAGAGACCCAGTACTTC.

The chain links TRBV7-9 to TRBJ1-2; 7 bases fit TRBD1. The CDR3 has 12 amino acids. CDR1 SEHNR and CDR2 FQNEAQ come from the germline V gene (reference sequence). The ends lost 2 bases at V and 12 bases at J; junction bases unmatched: 6. The CDR3 DNA reads TGTGCCAGCAGCTTAATCGGGCAGGGGGACACCTTC. This sequence encodes CASSLIGQGDTF.

CDR3 in amino acids: CASSGTGGAYEQYF. CDR3 DNA: TGTGCCAGCAGTGGCACAGGGGGAGCCTACGAGCAGTACTTC. The rearrangement joins TRBV2 to TRBJ2-7, with TRBD1 matching over 8 bases. Germline V lookup: CDR1 SNHLY, CDR2 FYNNEI. The V and J ends lost 4 bases and 2 bases, in that order; junction bases with no gene match: 4. The CDR3 runs to 14 residues.

The chain is built from TRBV5-7 and TRBJ2-3, with D perhaps given as TRBD1 or TRBD2 (5 bases each). TRBV5-7 has ORF status, its function being uncertain. V was trimmed by 3 bases and J by 6 bases, leaving 8 bases between them. This CDR3 contains 12 residues. For the CDR3, the DNA is TGTGCCAGCAGCTGGGACCGGGATACGCAGTATTTT. Its translation is CASSWDRDTQYF.

V and J are TRBV6-5 and TRBJ2-5; 9 bases map to TRBD1. CDR3 size: 16 residues. CDR1 and CDR2 from the germline V gene are MNHEY and SVGAGI. The J segment lost 5 bases and the V segment lost 0 bases, leaving 7 bases of the junction unmatched. The DNA of the CDR3 is TGTGCCAGCAGTTACTCTAGGGGACAGGGTCCGGAGACCCAGTACTTC. Amino acid sequence: CASSYSRGQGPETQYF.

The genes are TRBV10-3 and TRBJ2-7; D possibly corresponds to TRBD2 (6 bases). Germline loops: CDR1 ENHRY, CDR2 SYGVKD. V gave up 0 bases and J gave up 5 bases, with 14 bases separating them. This CDR3 contains 15 residues. In DNA, the CDR3 is TGTGCCATCAGTGAGTCGGGCGGAGGGTCCAACGAGCAGTACTTC. Translated, it gives CAISESGGGSNEQYF.

This rearrangement joins TRBV5-5 to TRBJ2-5, with TRBD1 identical over 7 bases. Trimming cost V 4 bases and J 4 bases; bases outside gene matches: 7. The germline CDR1 and CDR2 sequences are SGHKS and YYEKEE (reference sequence). The CDR3 consists of 14 residues. CDR3 sequence: CASSLPTGSETQYF. CDR3 coding DNA: TGTGCCAGCAGCCTCCCGACAGGGTCAGAGACCCAGTACTTC.

The chain combines TRBV7-8 with TRBJ1-5, with D perhaps TRBD1 (6 bases). The CDR3 has 16 amino acids. With 1 base removed from V and 5 bases from J, the gap between germline ends came to 15 bases. Germline-derived CDR1 and CDR2 are SGHVS and FQNEAQ. CDR3 sequence: CASSLVGGSEDQPQHF. The CDR3 DNA follows: TGTGCCAGCAGCTTAGTCGGGGGCTCCGAGGATCAGCCCCAGCATTTT. The full variable domain, in which reference TRBV7-8 and TRBJ1-5 provide the parts outside the CDR3, is GAGVSQSPRYKVAKRGQDVALRCDPISGHVSLFWYQQALGQGPEFLTYFQNEAQLDKSGLPSDRFFAERPEGSVSTLKIQRTQQEDSAVYLCASSLVGGSEDQPQHFGDGTRLSIL.